What follows are 23 T cell receptor beta chains derived from one specimen sequenced in a study of blood T cell repertoires in COVID-19. Sequencing was performed with immunoSEQ multiplex PCR; in TCRdb, only in-frame clones are kept and a portion is missing. The sample consists of about 170,000 clones, about 86% of them appearing once. Sequences were obtained from peripheral blood. These receptors came from a man between 65 and 85 years old with active or convalescent COVID-19.

The V call is TRBV2, the J call TRBJ2-2; 8 bases map to TRBD1. The CDR3 loop spans 15 amino acids. Germline V gene sequence: CDR1 SNHLY, CDR2 FYNNEI. The trim removed 7 bases at V and 6 bases at J, leaving 10 bases unmatched. The CDR3 DNA is TGTGCCAGCATCAGAGACAGGGGCGCAGCCGGGGAGCTGTTTTTT. This encodes CASIRDRGAAGELFF.

This chain uses TRBV4-2 with TRBJ2-7; the match to TRBD1 covers 7 bases. This CDR3 spans 15 amino acids. The trim removed 1 base at V and 5 bases at J, leaving 8 bases unmatched. Per the germline V gene, CDR1 is LGHNA and CDR2 is YNFKEQ. CDR3 nucleotides: TGTGCCAGCAGCCAAGGGGGACAGCGGACGGACGAGCAGTACTTC. As protein: CASSQGGQRTDEQYF.

The chain uses TRBV7-3 and TRBJ2-1, with D perhaps matching TRBD2 (6 bases). Trimming removed 5 bases from V and 4 bases from J, with 15 bases in between. From germline, CDR1 is SGHTA and CDR2 FQGTGA. CDR3 length: 15 residues. The CDR3 loop reads CASSALGGIYNEQFF. The CDR3 DNA reads as TGTGCCAGCAGCGCCCTCGGCGGGATATACAATGAGCAGTTCTTC. Full variable domain (outside the CDR3, taken from reference TRBV7-3 and TRBJ2-1): GAGVSQTPSNKVTEKGKYVELRCDPISGHTALYWYRQSLGQGPEFLIYFQGTGAADDSGLPNDRFFAVRPEGSVSTLKIQRTERGDSAVYLCASSALGGIYNEQFFGPGTRLTVL.

The CDR3 reads CASSQRTGSTEAFF. In nucleotides, the CDR3 is TGTGCCAGCAGCCAACGCACAGGGAGCACTGAAGCTTTCTTT. This chain links TRBV3-1 (or the pseudogene TRBV3-2) with TRBJ1-1, with D possibly matching TRBD1 (6 bases). This CDR3 region has 14 residues. The V gene's germline CDR1 is LGHDT and CDR2 YNNKEL (reference sequence). V lost 2 bases, J lost 4 bases, and 11 bases lay in between.

The rearrangement links TRBV6-5 to TRBJ1-3; tentatively, D is TRBD1 (5 bases). The CDR3 spans 13 residues. Per germline, CDR1 MNHEY and CDR2 SVGAGI. With 8 bases removed from V and 0 bases from J, the gap between germline ends came to 8 bases. The DNA for the CDR3 is TGTGCCAGCGGGGCCGTCTCTGGAAACACCATATATTTT. Its protein is CASGAVSGNTIYF.

The chain couples TRBV27 to TRBJ1-1, with TRBD1 matching over 8 bases. V trimming: 4 bases; J trimming: 4 bases; junction bases outside the gene matches: 5. The length of the CDR3 is 14 residues. CDR1 MNHEY and CDR2 SMNVEV come from the germline V gene (reference sequence). In nucleotides, the CDR3 is TGTGCCAGCAGTTCGGGACAGGTGGCCACTGAAGCTTTCTTT. It is translated as CASSSGQVATEAFF.

DNA of the CDR3: TGTGCCAGCAGCTCAGACAGGGGCGGCGAGCAGTACTTC. Amino acid sequence: CASSSDRGGEQYF. The chain uses TRBV7-2 and TRBJ2-7; 8 bases line up with TRBD1. Trimming took 4 bases from V and 6 from J; bases not matched to a gene: 5. Germline CDR1 is SGHTA and CDR2 is FQGNSA. This CDR3 comprises 13 residues.

In regard to this clone: No DNA is shown, since the ends of the CDR3 on it are uncertain; the CDR3 is the one TCRdb lists. Here the CDR3 reads CASILVGEQYF. The rearrangement uses TRBV2 and TRBJ2-7; TRBD2 was called by the table and not checked on the DNA. The CDR3 spans 11 residues, counting both ends. Germline CDR1 is SNHLY and CDR2 is FYNNEI.

The V gene is TRBV5-4, the J gene TRBJ2-2, with TRBD2 matching over 12 bases. This CDR3 region has 20 residues. The J segment lost 5 bases and the V segment lost 2 bases, leaving 16 bases of the junction unmatched. Germline assignment: CDR1 SGHNT and CDR2 YYREEE (reference sequence). The CDR3 reads CASSFPGRTSGKGGTGELFF. The CDR3 bases are TGTGCCAGCAGCTTCCCTGGGAGGACTAGCGGGAAAGGGGGGACCGGGGAGCTGTTTTTT.

The V and J genes are TRBV5-1 and TRBJ1-2; D perhaps matches TRBD1 (6 bases). From germline, CDR1 is SGHRS and CDR2 YFSETQ. This CDR3 contains 13 residues. V was clipped by 4 bases and J by 7 bases, with 14 bases between them. CDR3 nucleotide sequence: TGCGCCAGCAGCCCCGTTGCGGGGGCTGGCTACACCTTC. It codes for CASSPVAGAGYTF.

This clone was seen just once. The rearrangement uses TRBV7-2 and TRBJ2-7; 9 nucleotides agree with TRBD2. Germline assignment: CDR1 SGHTA and CDR2 FQGNSA. The CDR3 covers 15 residues. Trimming took 5 bases from V and 4 from J; bases not matched to a gene: 9. The CDR3 spells CASSALAGEVYEQYF. The CDR3 DNA follows: TGTGCCAGCAGCGCCTTAGCGGGAGAGGTTTACGAGCAGTACTTC.

V and J are TRBV29-1 and TRBJ2-7, with TRBD1 identical over 8 bases. V trimming: 6 bases; J trimming: 4 bases; junction bases outside the gene matches: 8. Looked up from germline, CDR1 is SQVTM and CDR2 is ANQGSEA. There are 13 residues in the CDR3. CDR3 sequence: CSVYRGERYEQYF. The CDR3 DNA reads TGCAGCGTCTACAGGGGGGAGAGGTACGAGCAGTACTTC.

The chain joins TRBV5-1 to TRBJ1-5; no clear D. V dropped 0 bases and J dropped 3 bases, with 7 bases sitting between them. CDR1 SGHRS and CDR2 YFSETQ come from the germline V gene. This CDR3 comprises 14 residues. The DNA for the CDR3 is TGCGCCAGCAGCTTGGGGCAGTCCAATCAGCCCCAGCATTTT. Translation: CASSLGQSNQPQHF.

This clone was observed once. The V and J genes are TRBV5-4 and TRBJ2-5, with 9 bases fitting TRBD1. Germline CDR1 and CDR2: SGHNT and YYREEE (reference sequence). V lost 4 bases to trimming and J lost 2 bases; unmatched junction nucleotides: 12. This CDR3 contains 17 residues. In DNA form, the CDR3 reads TGTGCCAGCAGCCCTAGGGGGGGGACAGGGTGGCAAGAGACCCAGTACTTC. Its protein is CASSPRGGTGWQETQYF.

The chain is built from TRBV12-3 or TRBV12-4 and TRBJ2-7; 7 nucleotides line up with TRBD1. The J segment lost 3 bases and the V segment lost 6 bases, leaving 5 bases of the junction unmatched. This CDR3 region has 13 residues. For the CDR3, the DNA is TGTGCCAGCAGCCCGGGACAGCTCTACGAGCAGTACTTC. This gives the protein CASSPGQLYEQYF.

This chain joins TRBV9 and TRBJ2-7; 9 bases align to TRBD2. CDR1 SGDLS and CDR2 YYNGEE come from the germline V gene. The CDR3 is made up of 15 amino acids. Germline trimming cut 4 bases from V and 2 bases from J; bases unmatched to any gene: 7. The CDR3 sequence: CASSPRTSDAYEQYF. The CDR3 nucleotides are TGTGCCAGCAGCCCCCGGACTAGCGATGCCTACGAGCAGTACTTC.

This chain joins TRBV7-9 and TRBJ2-7; possible D gene TRBD1, 6 bases. This CDR3 is 16 amino acids long. Trimming left V 5 bases short and J 2 bases short, with 19 bases between. The germline CDR1 and CDR2 sequences are SEHNR and FQNEAQ (reference sequence). This CDR3 is CASSPGQVSYPYEQYF. Here the CDR3 DNA reads TGTGCCAGCAGCCCGGGACAAGTAAGTTACCCCTACGAGCAGTACTTC. The full variable domain, with the rest looked up from reference TRBV7-9 and TRBJ2-7, is DTGVSQNPRHKITKRGQNVTFRCDPISEHNRLYWYRQTLGQGPEFLTYFQNEAQLEKSRLLSDRFSAERPKGSFSTLEIQRTEQGDSAMYLCASSPGQVSYPYEQYFGPGTRLTVT.

In this sample, this clone turned up a few times. V usage is TRBV3-1 (or the pseudogene TRBV3-2) and J usage is TRBJ2-2, with D perhaps TRBD2 (6 bases). V dropped 4 bases and J dropped 5 bases, with 32 bases sitting between them. Germline CDR1 LGHDT, CDR2 YNNKEL (reference sequence). The CDR3 extends over 21 amino acids. CDR3 nucleotide sequence: TGTGCCAGCAGCCCCCTCTACAACACCCGGGGACTCCCCCTTGGGACCGGGGAGCTGTTTTTT. Translating it yields CASSPLYNTRGLPLGTGELFF.

V gene TRBV19 combines with J gene TRBJ1-5; D gene unclear. The CDR3 runs 15 residues. Germline V gives CDR1 LNHDA, CDR2 SQIVND (reference sequence). Trimming left V 1 base short and J 4 bases short, with 11 bases between. The CDR3 reads CASSIVGRTNQPQHF. Here the CDR3 DNA reads TGTGCCAGTAGTATAGTGGGCAGAACTAATCAGCCCCAGCATTTT.

The chain joins TRBV12-3 or TRBV12-4 to TRBJ1-5; D is unresolved. This CDR3 comprises 13 residues. V lost 7 bases to trimming and J lost 0 bases, with 7 bases between them. CDR3 in DNA: TGTGCCAGCACCCTTAATAGCAATCAGCCCCAGCATTTT. Amino acid sequence: CASTLNSNQPQHF.

The rearrangement uses TRBV7-3 and TRBJ1-2; D gene uncertain. Trimming removed 5 bases from V and 3 bases from J, with 16 bases in between. The CDR3 is 15 amino acids. The germline V gene has CDR1 SGHTA and CDR2 FQGTGA. CDR3 nucleotides: TGTGCCAGCAGCCCCACCGGGGTGGGCGACTATGGCTACACCTTC. Residues: CASSPTGVGDYGYTF.

This chain joins TRBV7-9 and TRBJ1-4, with D perhaps matching TRBD1 (6 bases). Germline CDR1 is SEHNR and CDR2 is FQNEAQ (reference sequence). V was clipped by 2 bases and J by 2 bases, with 9 bases between them. CDR3 size: 15 residues. The CDR3 DNA sequence: TGTGCCAGCAGCTTAACGGACAGCACTAATGAAAAACTGTTTTTT. Its protein is CASSLTDSTNEKLFF.

This chain links TRBV10-3 with TRBJ2-1, with no clear D. The ends were cut back, 0 bases at V and 1 base at J, with 13 bases in the middle. Germline V gene data show CDR1 as ENHRY and CDR2 as SYGVKD. This CDR3 spans 17 amino acids. This CDR3 is CAISESTVQQSYNEQFF. DNA for the CDR3: TGTGCCATCAGTGAGTCGACGGTGCAACAGTCCTACAATGAGCAGTTCTTC.